The sequence of this T cell receptor (beta chain) was determined in a study of blood T cell repertoires in COVID-19. Across the whole study: Whether acute or convalescent, the COVID-19 samples came from the United States, Italy and Spain. PBMCs, B-cell-depleted T cells, or T cells provided the cDNA or gDNA that made up the material.

Germline V gene lookup returns CDR1 MNHEY and CDR2 SMNVEV (reference sequence). The length of the CDR3 is 15 residues. Trimming shortened V by 4 bases and J by 8 bases, and 20 bases separated the two germline ends. In the source study's methods: Estimation of nucleated cell counts relied on the amplification of reference gene primers. The table came from immunoSEQ multiplex PCR; TCRdb's copy has only in-frame clones and leaves some out. The V and J calls and clone size were taken over from that table, and D and trimming were inferred from the DNA. Here the sample spans fewer than 200,000 clones, about 86% being singletons.

The chain combines TRBV27 with TRBJ1-2; maybe TRBD1 (5 bases). The TCR sequence derives from a man aged 65-85 years with active or convalescent COVID-19. Input material: peripheral blood. The CDR3, as DNA: TGTGCCAGCAGTTCCCTCGGCGGGGGTGAAAGGGGCTACACCTTC. Amino acids: CASSSLGGGERGYTF.